These T cell receptor beta chains were read from a single sample in a study of cytomegalovirus exposure and HLA in healthy donors. Sequenced by immunoSEQ multiplex PCR; TCRdb stores in-frame clones only, minus some. The sample has 150,000 to 200,000 clones, over 70% seen once. Specimen: PBMCs. The receptors were sampled from a female donor in good health and CMV-seronegative. Both conserved end residues are part of each CDR3. A D gene is named only where the DNA matches it firmly. Clone size appears in some rows only: once, few, many, or a class for an expanded clone.

d_gene: .; abundance: .; v_gene: TRBV30; j_gene: TRBJ2-5; CDR3nt: TGTGCCTGGAGTGGGGGGGAGCAGTACTTC; CDR3aa: CAWSGGEQYF
d_gene: .; abundance: .; v_gene: TRBV6-6; j_gene: TRBJ2-7; CDR3nt: TGTGCCAGCAGTTACTCCGCAGGGGGGATGGGCGAGCAGTACTTC; CDR3aa: CASSYSAGGMGEQYF
d_gene: TRBD2; abundance: .; v_gene: TRBV19; j_gene: TRBJ2-1; CDR3nt: TGTGCCAGTAGTAGGAGACTAGCGGGGTATTTCGTTGAGCAGTTCTTC; CDR3aa: CASSRRLAGYFVEQFF
d_gene: .; abundance: .; v_gene: TRBV27; j_gene: TRBJ1-1; CDR3nt: TGTGCCAGCAGACAGGGTGGCACTGAAGCTTTCTTT; CDR3aa: CASRQGGTEAFF
d_gene: .; abundance: .; v_gene: TRBV2; j_gene: TRBJ2-7; CDR3nt: TGTGCCACCCTAGGGGGGGACTCCAATGGCTACGAGCAGTACTTC; CDR3aa: CATLGGDSNGYEQYF
d_gene: TRBD2; abundance: .; v_gene: TRBV19; j_gene: TRBJ2-7; CDR3nt: TGTGCCAGTACCCGACGAGCGGGAGACGAGCAGTACTTC; CDR3aa: CASTRRAGDEQYF
d_gene: TRBD1; abundance: .; v_gene: TRBV5-4; j_gene: TRBJ1-5; CDR3nt: TGTGCCAGCAGCGTGGGACAGGGGGTAAATCAGCCCCAGCATTTT; CDR3aa: CASSVGQGVNQPQHF
d_gene: TRBD1; abundance: once; v_gene: TRBV6-5; j_gene: TRBJ1-1; CDR3nt: TGTGCCAGCAGGACCACAGGGGGCTCTGCTGAAGCTTTCTTT; CDR3aa: CASRTTGGSAEAFF
d_gene: TRBD1; abundance: .; v_gene: TRBV7-9; j_gene: TRBJ2-7; CDR3nt: TGTGCCAGCAGCTTACGCGGGACAGGTGAAGTGCAGTACTTC; CDR3aa: CASSLRGTGEVQYF
d_gene: .; abundance: few; v_gene: TRBV6-5; j_gene: TRBJ1-4; CDR3nt: TGTGCCAGCAGTTCGGTCCTCCGGAGTGAAAAACTGTTTTTT; CDR3aa: CASSSVLRSEKLFF
d_gene: .; abundance: .; v_gene: TRBV30; j_gene: TRBJ2-5; CDR3nt: TGTGCCTGGAGTGTAGGTGGCCCCGGGGAGACCCAGTACTTC; CDR3aa: CAWSVGGPGETQYF
d_gene: TRBD1; abundance: .; v_gene: TRBV7-9; j_gene: TRBJ2-7; CDR3nt: TGTGCCAGCAGCTTAGATCTGGGGCAGGGGGCGCGGGAGCAGTACTTC; CDR3aa: CASSLDLGQGAREQYF
d_gene: .; abundance: .; v_gene: TRBV28; j_gene: TRBJ2-2; CDR3nt: TGTGCCAGCAGTCGACGGGGAAGCATCACCGGGGAGCTGTTTTTT; CDR3aa: CASSRRGSITGELFF
d_gene: TRBD1; abundance: .; v_gene: TRBV7-2; j_gene: TRBJ1-3; CDR3nt: TGTGCCAGCAGCCCTTCGACAGGGAACTCTGGAAACACCATATATTTT; CDR3aa: CASSPSTGNSGNTIYF
d_gene: TRBD1; abundance: .; v_gene: TRBV4-1; j_gene: TRBJ2-6; CDR3nt: TGCGCCAGCAGCCAATCGGCAGGGGGCGCTGGGGCCAACGTCCTGACTTTC; CDR3aa: CASSQSAGGAGANVLTF
d_gene: TRBD1; abundance: .; v_gene: TRBV9; j_gene: TRBJ1-1; CDR3nt: TGTGCCAGCAGCGCGGTGACAGGGAAGGACACTGAAGCTTTCTTT; CDR3aa: CASSAVTGKDTEAFF
d_gene: TRBD1; abundance: .; v_gene: TRBV6-5; j_gene: TRBJ2-7; CDR3nt: TGTGCCAGCAGCGGGGACAGGGAAAGGTCCTACGAGCAGTACTTC; CDR3aa: CASSGDRERSYEQYF
d_gene: TRBD1; abundance: .; v_gene: TRBV18; j_gene: TRBJ1-1; CDR3nt: TGTGCCAGCTCACCGAGTGGACAGGGAATCTTAATGAACACTGAAGCTTTCTTT; CDR3aa: CASSPSGQGILMNTEAFF
d_gene: .; abundance: .; v_gene: TRBV27; j_gene: TRBJ2-7; CDR3nt: TGTGCCAGCAGTTTATCTTCTGGGAGGTCGAGATACTTC; CDR3aa: CASSLSSGRSRYF
d_gene: .; abundance: once; v_gene: TRBV6-6; j_gene: TRBJ1-1; CDR3nt: TGTGCCGCTCTCGGGGGTGTGAACACTGAAGCTTTCTTT; CDR3aa: CAALGGVNTEAFF
d_gene: .; abundance: once; v_gene: TRBV4-3; j_gene: TRBJ2-1; CDR3nt: TGCGCCAGCAGCCAAGATCGAGCCTCTTTTGAGCAGTTCTTC; CDR3aa: CASSQDRASFEQFF
d_gene: TRBD1; abundance: once; v_gene: TRBV29-1; j_gene: TRBJ1-4; CDR3nt: TGCAGCGTTGAATGGGGACAGGGGGAAAAACTGTTTTTT; CDR3aa: CSVEWGQGEKLFF
d_gene: .; abundance: .; v_gene: TRBV2; j_gene: TRBJ1-5; CDR3nt: TGTGCCAGCAGTGAGGGAAGAGGACAAAATCAGCCCCAGCATTTT; CDR3aa: CASSEGRGQNQPQHF
d_gene: .; abundance: .; v_gene: TRBV29-1; j_gene: TRBJ1-1; CDR3nt: TGCAGCGTTGTTGCGAGGAACACTGAAGCTTTCTTT; CDR3aa: CSVVARNTEAFF
d_gene: .; abundance: .; v_gene: TRBV7-2; j_gene: TRBJ1-2; CDR3nt: TGTGCCAGCAGCTCTCGGGGGGGGGAGGGCTACACCTTC; CDR3aa: CASSSRGGEGYTF
d_gene: .; abundance: .; v_gene: TRBV7-2; j_gene: TRBJ1-2; CDR3nt: TGTGCCAGCAGCCCCGAAGGGAGGGATGGCTACACCTTC; CDR3aa: CASSPEGRDGYTF
d_gene: .; abundance: .; v_gene: TRBV7-3; j_gene: TRBJ2-7; CDR3nt: TGTGCCAGCAGCCGAGACAGGAGGAATCGCTACGAGCAGTACTTC; CDR3aa: CASSRDRRNRYEQYF
d_gene: .; abundance: few; v_gene: TRBV7-9; j_gene: TRBJ2-1; CDR3nt: TGTGCCAGCAGCTTAAGGAGTCCGAAGGGGGATGAGCAGTTCTTC; CDR3aa: CASSLRSPKGDEQFF
d_gene: .; abundance: .; v_gene: TRBV28; j_gene: TRBJ1-2; CDR3nt: TGTGCCAGCAGTTTATCCGAGAGATATGGCTACACCTTC; CDR3aa: CASSLSERYGYTF
d_gene: .; abundance: .; v_gene: TRBV5-3; j_gene: TRBJ1-2; CDR3nt: TGTGCCAGAAGCTTGGGACAGTCCTATGGCTACACCTTC; CDR3aa: CARSLGQSYGYTF
d_gene: TRBD1; abundance: .; v_gene: TRBV9; j_gene: TRBJ1-2; CDR3nt: TGTGCCAGCAGCGGAGAACAGGGGGGGTATGGCTACACCTTC; CDR3aa: CASSGEQGGYGYTF
d_gene: TRBD1; abundance: .; v_gene: TRBV6-1; j_gene: TRBJ1-2; CDR3nt: TGTGCCAGCAGTGAAACAGGGGGCTCTGGCTACACCTTC; CDR3aa: CASSETGGSGYTF
d_gene: .; abundance: .; v_gene: TRBV30; j_gene: TRBJ1-2; CDR3nt: TGTGCCTGGAGTGTAGGGAGGGACCATGGCTACACCTTC; CDR3aa: CAWSVGRDHGYTF
d_gene: .; abundance: .; v_gene: TRBV28; j_gene: TRBJ2-3; CDR3nt: TGTGCCAGCAGTACGGTGACAGGTACGCAGTATTTT; CDR3aa: CASSTVTGTQYF
d_gene: .; abundance: .; v_gene: TRBV6-5; j_gene: TRBJ1-1; CDR3nt: TGTGCCAGCACCCCAGTCCGCGGGGGGGACACTGAAGCTTTCTTT; CDR3aa: CASTPVRGGDTEAFF